The 26 T cell receptor beta chains reported below all come from one sample, sequenced in a study of control samples from healthy donors and cancer patients. The data were produced by immunoSEQ multiplex PCR, yet TCRdb's version contains in-frame clones alone and is incomplete. In the table there are about 130,000 clones, approximately 90% of which are singletons. The material sequenced was blood. The receptors originated from a young man in good health.

This CDR3 reads CASSLGAGLGETQYF. CDR3 sequence (DNA): TGTGCCAGCAGCTTAGGAGCGGGGCTCGGGGAGACCCAGTACTTC. V gene TRBV7-6 combines with J gene TRBJ2-5; 7 bases fit TRBD2. With V trimmed by 1 base and J by 5 bases, 7 bases remained unmatched. Per the germline V gene, CDR1 is SGHVS and CDR2 is FNYEAQ. This CDR3 contains 15 residues.

The chain has TRBV5-1 and TRBJ1-1; the match to TRBD1 covers 7 bases. Germline CDR1 is SGHRS and CDR2 is YFSETQ. This CDR3 comprises 13 residues. V shed 0 bases, J shed 7 bases, and the junction held 3 bases outside the gene matches. The DNA of the CDR3 is TGCGCCAGCAGCTTGGGACAGGGAGGTGAAGCTTTCTTT. Its translation is CASSLGQGGEAFF. Supplemented by reference TRBV5-1 and TRBJ1-1, the full variable domain reads KAGVTQTPRYLIKTRGQQVTLSCSPISGHRSVSWYQQTPGQGLQFLFEYFSETQRNKGNFPGRFSGRQFSNSRSEMNVSTLELGDSALYLCASSLGQGGEAFFGQGTRLTVV.

A single count supports this clone. This sequence joins TRBV5-4 and TRBJ2-7; 11 bases align to TRBD2. With 0 bases clipped from V and 6 bases from J, the junction kept 5 bases outside the gene matches. Germline lookup yields CDR1 SGHNT and CDR2 YYREEE (reference sequence). The CDR3 spans 15 residues. CDR3 sequence (DNA): TGTGCCAGCAGCTTGGCTATACTAGCGGGGGTCGAGCAGTACTTC. It specifies CASSLAILAGVEQYF.

This sequence joins TRBV21-1 and TRBJ2-1; the D call of TRBD2 is as the table states it, not checked on the DNA. TRBV21-1 is described as a pseudogene. This CDR3 has 16 residues. CDR3 in amino acids: CASSKGERGLYNEQFF. Written as DNA, the CDR3 is TGTGCCAGCAGCAAAGGAGAGCGGGGGCTTTACAATGAGCAGTTCTTC.

This clone appeared a single time. The V call is TRBV5-1, the J call TRBJ1-1; D is unresolved. The germline V gene encodes CDR1 SGHRS and CDR2 YFSETQ. V lost 2 bases to trimming and J lost 10 bases, with 15 bases between them. There are 13 residues in the CDR3. The CDR3 DNA reads TGCGCCAGCAGCTTAAGCCCCCTGAGTTCAGCTTTCTTT. Translation gives CASSLSPLSSAFF.

This clone was observed once. This chain joins TRBV18 and TRBJ1-5; unclear D gene. In germline, CDR1 is KGHSH, CDR2 LQKENI. Between the trimmed V and J ends, which lost 5 bases and 0 bases, there was a span of 8 bases. This CDR3 comprises 14 residues. The CDR3 sequence: CASSTAYSNQPQHF. In DNA, the CDR3 is TGTGCCAGCTCAACAGCGTATAGCAATCAGCCCCAGCATTTT.

V is TRBV30 and J is TRBJ1-2; TRBD1 aligns across 7 bases. CDR3 length: 18 residues. Germline-derived CDR1 and CDR2 are GTSNPN and SVGIG (reference sequence). The V and J ends lost 2 bases and 2 bases, in that order; junction bases with no gene match: 17. Here the CDR3 reads CAWSPNSGHRGLNYGYTF. CDR3 coding DNA: TGTGCCTGGAGTCCCAACTCGGGCCACAGGGGCCTGAACTATGGCTACACCTTC.

The chain has TRBV5-1 and TRBJ1-3; D is ambiguous. V gave up 0 bases and J gave up 7 bases, with 11 bases separating them. Germline CDR1 reads SGHRS; CDR2 reads YFSETQ. The CDR3 is 14 amino acids. CDR3 in amino acids: CASSLAGGSNTIYF. The CDR3 nucleotides read TGCGCCAGCAGCTTGGCCGGAGGTTCCAACACCATATATTTT.

The DNA of the CDR3 is TGTGCCAGCAGTTACGTGGCCATGCCCGTGTACGAGCAGTACTTC. This translates into CASSYVAMPVYEQYF. This chain uses TRBV6-6 with TRBJ2-7, with D unresolved. Germline-derived CDR1 and CDR2 are MNHNY and SVGAGI (reference sequence). V was clipped by 2 bases and J by 4 bases, with 15 bases between them. The CDR3 has 15 amino acids.

The genes are TRBV10-3 and TRBJ2-5; no firm D call. V shed 4 bases and J shed 5 bases, with 11 bases lying between them. The CDR3 spans 13 residues. CDR1 and CDR2 from the germline V gene are ENHRY and SYGVKD. As DNA, the CDR3 is TGTGCCATCAGTGGAGCGCCGGCGGAGACCCAGTACTTC. This encodes CAISGAPAETQYF.

The chain is built from TRBV23-1 and TRBJ2-7; either TRBD1 or TRBD2 may fit D (6 bases each). TRBV23-1 is designated an ORF whose function remains uncertain. This CDR3 contains 14 residues. V dropped 5 bases and J dropped 3 bases, with 14 bases sitting between them. The DNA for the CDR3 is TGCGCCAGCAGTTATAAGGGGGGAGTCTACGAGCAGTACTTC. Translating gives CASSYKGGVYEQYF.

The chain recombines TRBV5-6 with TRBJ1-5; D gene ambiguous. CDR1 SGHDT and CDR2 YYEEEE come from the germline V gene. Trimming took off 4 bases at V and 6 bases at J, with 8 bases between the two ends. The CDR3 runs to 12 residues. For the CDR3, the DNA is TGTGCCAGCAGCATTGGACTTCAGCCCCAGCATTTT. As protein: CASSIGLQPQHF. The full variable domain, with the rest looked up from reference TRBV5-6 and TRBJ1-5, is DAGVTQSPTHLIKTRGQQVTLRCSPKSGHDTVSWYQQALGQGPQFIFQYYEEEERQRGNFPDRFSGHQFPNYSSELNVNALLLGDSALYLCASSIGLQPQHFGDGTRLSIL.

CDR3 in amino acids: CASSWRLAGTETQYF. The CDR3 bases are TGTGCCAGCAGTTGGCGACTAGCGGGGACTGAGACCCAGTACTTC. The chain is built from TRBV6-5 and TRBJ2-5; 11 positions agree with TRBD2. Germline-derived CDR1 and CDR2 are MNHEY and SVGAGI. This CDR3 contains 15 residues. The V and J ends lost 4 bases and 5 bases, in that order; junction bases with no gene match: 6.

V and J are TRBV4-1 and TRBJ1-6; perhaps TRBD1 as D (6 bases). Germline V gene sequence: CDR1 MGHRA, CDR2 YSYEKL. CDR3 size: 16 residues. V lost 3 bases, J lost 8 bases, and 17 bases lay in between. As DNA, the CDR3 is TGCGCCAGCAGCCACCCGTCCCGGACAGCGGATTCACCCCTCCACTTT. As protein: CASSHPSRTADSPLHF.

This chain links TRBV7-9 with TRBJ2-7; 8 bases line up with TRBD1. The CDR3 is 16 residues long. Germline trimming cut 1 base from V and 5 bases from J; bases unmatched to any gene: 10. Germline V lookup: CDR1 SEHNR, CDR2 FQNEAQ (reference sequence). The CDR3 DNA sequence: TGTGCCAGCAGCTTAGAAGGGACAGGTATCGGGGACGAGCAGTACTTC. Translating it yields CASSLEGTGIGDEQYF.

This clone was observed once. V is TRBV5-1 and J is TRBJ2-1, with D hard to call. Trimming stripped 0 bases from V and 0 bases from J, with 4 bases between. CDR1 and CDR2 (germline): SGHRS, YFSETQ. CDR3 length: 14 residues. The CDR3 sequence: CASSLDPSYNEQFF. The CDR3 DNA reads TGCGCCAGCAGCTTGGATCCCTCCTACAATGAGCAGTTCTTC.

The rearrangement joins TRBV19 to TRBJ2-1, with 9 bases lining up with TRBD2. This CDR3 contains 14 residues. V was clipped by 6 bases and J by 5 bases; unmatched bases: 5. Germline V gene sequence: CDR1 LNHDA, CDR2 SQIVND (reference sequence). The CDR3 loop reads CASRVAGDHNEQFF. The CDR3 nucleotides are TGTGCCAGTAGGGTAGCGGGGGACCACAATGAGCAGTTCTTC.

This clone has more than one count but fewer than ten. The chain carries TRBV7-2 and TRBJ1-1, with 7 bases aligning to TRBD1. Trimming at V came to 3 bases and at J to 8 bases, leaving 6 bases not matched to a gene. The CDR3 length is 13 residues. Germline V gene data show CDR1 as SGHTA and CDR2 as FQGNSA. DNA of the CDR3: TGTGCCAGCAGCTTCGGGACAGACAGGGAAGCTTTCTTT. Translating it yields CASSFGTDREAFF.

This clone came up a few times. The rearrangement links TRBV30 to TRBJ1-4; 11 positions match TRBD1. Trimming at V came to 3 bases and at J to 8 bases, leaving 5 bases not matched to a gene. The CDR3 spans 14 residues. CDR1 and CDR2 (germline): GTSNPN, SVGIG (reference sequence). The CDR3 DNA is TGTGCCTGGAGGAGGTGGGACAGGGGGGAAAAACTGTTTTTT. Encoded protein: CAWRRWDRGEKLFF. The full variable domain, in which reference TRBV30 and TRBJ1-4 provide the parts outside the CDR3, is SQTIHQWPATLVQPVGSPLSLECTVEGTSNPNLYWYRQAAGRGLQLLFYSVGIGQISSEVPQNLSASRPQDRQFILSSKKLLLSDSGFYLCAWRRWDRGEKLFFGSGTQLSVL.

The chain recombines TRBV6-5 with TRBJ1-1, with D unclear. Germline-derived CDR1 and CDR2 are MNHEY and SVGAGI. This CDR3 comprises 12 residues. The germline V and J ends were trimmed by 6 bases and 4 bases, with 9 bases remaining between them. The CDR3 region is CASSSRGTEAFF. CDR3 DNA sequence: TGTGCCAGCAGCTCACGGGGCACTGAAGCTTTCTTT.

The chain is built from TRBV5-4 and TRBJ1-2; 7 bases align to TRBD1. Germline assignment: CDR1 SGHNT and CDR2 YYREEE (reference sequence). The CDR3 loop spans 13 amino acids. V lost 4 bases, J lost 4 bases, and 4 bases stayed unmatched. The CDR3, as DNA: TGTGCCAGCAGCGAGACAGGGATCTATGGCTACACCTTC. It is translated as CASSETGIYGYTF.

This clone was seen more than once but under ten times. The V gene is TRBV2, the J gene TRBJ2-3, with 13 bases matching TRBD2. The junction had 10 bases not matched to a gene; V was cut back by 11 bases and J by 5 bases. The CDR3 is 15 amino acids. Per the germline V gene, CDR1 is SNHLY and CDR2 is FYNNEI. CDR3 coding DNA: TGTGCCGGTACTACAACTAGCGGGGGGGGAGATACGCAGTATTTT. Residues: CAGTTTSGGGDTQYF.

This chain links TRBV27 with TRBJ1-1; weak D call: TRBD1 (6 bases). CDR1 is MNHEY and CDR2 is SMNVEV in the germline V gene (reference sequence). CDR3 length: 15 amino acids. Trimming shortened V by 5 bases and J by 5 bases, and 18 bases separated the two germline ends. CDR3 in amino acids: CASSLLGQGLTEAFF. The DNA for the CDR3 is TGTGCCAGCAGTCTCCTGGGCCAGGGGTTGACTGAAGCTTTCTTT.

This clone appeared once. The rearrangement joins TRBV5-1 to TRBJ2-3, with 13 bases that match TRBD2. The germline V gene has CDR1 SGHRS and CDR2 YFSETQ. Trimming at V came to 2 bases and at J to 1 base, leaving 4 bases not matched to a gene. CDR3 length equals 17 residues. The CDR3 DNA sequence: TGCGCCAGCAGCTTACTCGGGACTAGCGGGGGCACAGATACGCAGTATTTT. Its protein product is CASSLLGTSGGTDTQYF.

The chain has TRBV4-1 and TRBJ2-3; D remains ambiguous. Per the germline V gene, CDR1 is MGHRA and CDR2 is YSYEKL. The CDR3 length is 15 residues. Between the trimmed V and J ends, which lost 3 bases and 1 base, there was a span of 11 bases. CDR3 amino acids: CASSHAPWGTDTQYF. The CDR3 DNA is TGCGCCAGCAGCCATGCCCCTTGGGGCACAGATACGCAGTATTTT.

The rearrangement joins TRBV3-1 (or the pseudogene TRBV3-2) to TRBJ2-3, with D unclear. The CDR3 runs 16 residues. The germline V gene encodes CDR1 LGHDT and CDR2 YNNKEL (reference sequence). V lost 4 bases and J lost 3, with 17 bases in between. CDR3 residues: CASSLEALRVTDTQYF. The DNA of the CDR3 is TGTGCCAGCAGCCTCGAAGCCTTACGAGTTACAGATACGCAGTATTTT.